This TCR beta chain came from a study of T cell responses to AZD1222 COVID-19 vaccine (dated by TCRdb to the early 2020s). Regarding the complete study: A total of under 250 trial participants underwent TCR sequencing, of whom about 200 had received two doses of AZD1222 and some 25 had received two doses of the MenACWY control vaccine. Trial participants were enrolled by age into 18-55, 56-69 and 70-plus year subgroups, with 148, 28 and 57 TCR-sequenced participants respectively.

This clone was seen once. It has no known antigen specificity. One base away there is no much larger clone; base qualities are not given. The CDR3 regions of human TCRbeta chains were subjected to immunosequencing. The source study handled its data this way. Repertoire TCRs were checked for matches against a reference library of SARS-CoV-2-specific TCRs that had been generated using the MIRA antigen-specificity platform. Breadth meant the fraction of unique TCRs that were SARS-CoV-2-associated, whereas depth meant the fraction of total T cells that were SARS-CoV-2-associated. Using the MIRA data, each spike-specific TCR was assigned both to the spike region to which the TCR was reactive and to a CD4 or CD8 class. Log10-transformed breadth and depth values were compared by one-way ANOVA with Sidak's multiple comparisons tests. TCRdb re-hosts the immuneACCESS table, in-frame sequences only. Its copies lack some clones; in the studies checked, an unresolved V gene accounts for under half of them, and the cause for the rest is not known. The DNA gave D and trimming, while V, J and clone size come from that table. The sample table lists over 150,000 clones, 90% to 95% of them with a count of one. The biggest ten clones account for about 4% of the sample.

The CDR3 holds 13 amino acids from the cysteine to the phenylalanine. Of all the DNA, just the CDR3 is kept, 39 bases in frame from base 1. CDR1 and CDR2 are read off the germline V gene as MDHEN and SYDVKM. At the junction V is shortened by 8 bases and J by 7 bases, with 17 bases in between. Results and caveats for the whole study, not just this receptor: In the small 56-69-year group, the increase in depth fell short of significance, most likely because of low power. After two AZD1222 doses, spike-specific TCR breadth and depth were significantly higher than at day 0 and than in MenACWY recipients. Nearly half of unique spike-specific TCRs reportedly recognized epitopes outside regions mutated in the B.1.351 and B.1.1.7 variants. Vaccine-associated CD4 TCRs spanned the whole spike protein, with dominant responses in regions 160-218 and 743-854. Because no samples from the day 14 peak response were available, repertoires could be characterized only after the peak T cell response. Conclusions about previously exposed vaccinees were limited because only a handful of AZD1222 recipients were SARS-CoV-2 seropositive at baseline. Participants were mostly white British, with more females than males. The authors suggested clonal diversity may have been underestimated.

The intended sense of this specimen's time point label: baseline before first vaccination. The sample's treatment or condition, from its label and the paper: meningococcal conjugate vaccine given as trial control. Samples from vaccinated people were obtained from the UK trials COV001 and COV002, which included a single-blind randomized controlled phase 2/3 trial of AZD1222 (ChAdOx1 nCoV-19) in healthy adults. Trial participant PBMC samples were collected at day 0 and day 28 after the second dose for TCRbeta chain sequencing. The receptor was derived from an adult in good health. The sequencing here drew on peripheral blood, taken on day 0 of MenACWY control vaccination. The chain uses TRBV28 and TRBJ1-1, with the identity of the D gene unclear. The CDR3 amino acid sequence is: CASDGVGKVEAFF. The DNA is TGTGCCAGCGACGGAGTGGGGAAGGTTGAAGCTTTCTTT.